Included here is one T cell receptor (beta chain) sequence, with context. Antigen specificity is unknown. The sample is drawn from a study of cytomegalovirus exposure and HLA in healthy donors. Across the study: A later analysis reported the roughly 130 validation repertoires used the same platform as the roughly 670 first-cohort repertoires.

The CDR3 is 16 residues long. Trimming shortened V by 6 bases and J by 3 bases, and 20 bases separated the two germline ends. The germline V gene has CDR1 MDHEN and CDR2 SYDVKM. Generated by immunoSEQ multiplex PCR, the TCRdb table keeps only in-frame clones and is missing some. The sample has approximately 210,000 clones; just over 85% are singletons. Study-level results: Under in vitro conditions, a few CMV-associated chains were confirmed as specific for CMV antigens. First-cohort TCR clusters tended to co-occur in the 130 or so validation repertoires, a later analysis found. Researchers counted roughly 160 TCR beta chains as cytomegalovirus-associated.

The genes are TRBV28 and TRBJ1-1; D gene unclear. The sequenced material came from PBMCs. This TCR was recovered from a woman aged 18-30 years in good health and CMV-seronegative. CDR3 loop: CASRVPLGGGDTEAFF. The CDR3 DNA follows: TGTGCCAGCAGAGTACCCCTAGGTGGTGGTGACACTGAAGCTTTCTTT.